A selection of T cell receptor beta chains follows, all from one sample in a study of T cell responses to AZD1222 COVID-19 vaccine. The repertoire was sequenced with immunoSEQ multiplex PCR; TCRdb's copy has only in-frame clones and lacks some. The repertoire has just over 80,000 clones, 80% to 90% of them found once; the top ten carry 5% to 6%. Here the sequenced sample was peripheral blood, taken on day 0 of AZD1222 vaccination. The receptors were sampled from an adult in good health. CDR3s include the opening cysteine and the closing phenylalanine or tryptophan.

v_call cdr3_aa
TRBV27 CASSSENRAGGDYNEQFF
TRBV12-5 CASALPTGDHEQYF
TRBV5-1 CASSLVSGRHTEAFF
TRBV28 CASSSRKSGNTIYF
TRBV9 CASSVGWGAWETEAFF
TRBV7-2 CASSPKPQGSRGYTF
TRBV9 CASSVEPATREQYF
TRBV7-9 CASSPPDRDNEQFF
TRBV7-9 CASSLWLASQETQYF
TRBV28 CASSSPWGGAGYGYTF
TRBV30 CAWSRAGEGTTGELFF
TRBV11-2 CASSRTGRDTEAFF
TRBV12-3/TRBV12-4 CAQNREGNEQFF
TRBV19 CASSILAESSYEQYF
TRBV2 CASHRDRGTEAFF